These 15 T cell receptor beta chains originate from one sample sequenced in a study of blood T cells in healthy people across ages (dated by TCRdb to 2015 to 2017). The protocol used for the library was 5' RACE. Sequencing used an Illumina HiSeq 2500. A second PCR of about 7 to 12 cycles was run with a J-beta primer mix and a sample-barcoded 5' primer. Starting from the raw public reads, TCRdb applied fastp trimming at Q25, assembled clones with MiXCR and retained in-frame beta chains. Each entry merges the rows of one CDR3 protein and shows their most common DNA and genes. The sample table holds some 690,000 distinct CDR3 sequences, of which about 20% were seen once. The ten largest clonotypes hold around 21% of the sample. The sample taken for sequencing was blood. The receptor set was obtained from an older man in good health.

This clonotype has only a few counts. The V and J genes are TRBV7-2 and TRBJ2-4; 7 bases are shared with TRBD1. Trimming took 4 bases from V and 15 from J; bases not matched to a gene: 12. The CDR3 runs 13 residues. CDR1 and CDR2 from the germline V gene are SGHTA and FQGNSA. The CDR3 protein is CASSSTSPDRTYF. CDR3 coding DNA: TGTGCCAGCAGCTCAACTTCCCCGGACAGGACGTACTTC.

The rearrangement joins TRBV6-5 to TRBJ1-2, with D maybe TRBD1 (6 bases). Trimming left V 6 bases short and J 8 bases short, with 16 bases between. The CDR3 spans 13 residues. Germline lookup yields CDR1 MNHEY and CDR2 SVGAGI. The CDR3: CASRVPGGRGYTF. Here the CDR3 DNA reads TGTGCCAGCAGAGTACCCGGGGGGCGCGGCTACACCTTC.

V and J are TRBV20-1 and TRBJ1-1, with 8 positions matching TRBD1. V was pared by 1 base and J by 7 bases, with 11 bases of the junction left unmatched. The CDR3 covers 15 residues. Germline V gives CDR1 DFQATT, CDR2 SNEGSKA (reference sequence). The CDR3 DNA reads TGCAGTGCTAGAGCTGCCAAGACAGGGGCGGATGAAGCTTTCTTT. It translates to CSARAAKTGADEAFF.

The chain recombines TRBV7-2 with TRBJ1-4, with TRBD1 matching 10 bases. The CDR3 has 16 residues. The ends lost 3 bases at V and 11 bases at J; junction bases unmatched: 12. The germline V gene has CDR1 SGHTA and CDR2 FQGNSA. The CDR3 nucleotides are TGTGCCAGCAGCTTTCTTCCGGGACAGGGGTCCGGTAAACTGTTTTTT. Its protein product is CASSFLPGQGSGKLFF.

The genes are TRBV7-8 and TRBJ2-5; 14 bases align to TRBD2. V lost 1 base and J lost 1; bases outside the gene matches: 14. CDR3 length: 21 amino acids. Germline V gene sequence: CDR1 SGHVS, CDR2 FQNEAQ. Written as DNA, the CDR3 is TGTGCCAGCAGCTTAGTCCTGAGCCCGGGACTAGCGGGAGACCCCCAAGAGACCCAGTACTTC. As protein: CASSLVLSPGLAGDPQETQYF.

CDR3: CAIRGAVNTEAFF. The CDR3 DNA reads as TGTGCCATCAGGGGGGCGGTGAACACTGAAGCTTTCTTT. This chain joins TRBV10-3 and TRBJ1-1, with D tentatively TRBD1 (6 bases). The CDR3 length is 13 residues. Trimming removed 6 bases at V and 0 bases at J, with 8 bases between. Germline V gene data show CDR1 as ENHRY and CDR2 as SYGVKD.

This clonotype was picked up many times. The rearrangement links TRBV7-6 to TRBJ1-4, with D maybe TRBD1 (5 bases). The CDR3 is 16 amino acids. The V gene's germline CDR1 is SGHVS and CDR2 FNYEAQ. V shed 1 base and J shed 0 bases, with 9 bases lying between them. Here the CDR3 reads CASSLVGGATNEKLFF. Here the CDR3 DNA reads TGTGCCAGCAGCTTAGTTGGAGGGGCAACTAATGAAAAACTGTTTTTT.

This clonotype was detected ten times or more. This chain connects TRBV9 to TRBJ2-5; D uncertain. This CDR3 has 12 amino acids. Trimming took 3 bases from V and 4 from J, leaving 7 bases between them. Germline CDR1 SGDLS, CDR2 YYNGEE. The CDR3 protein is CASSALSETQYF. CDR3 coding DNA: TGTGCCAGCAGCGCTCTCTCAGAGACCCAGTACTTC.

This clonotype has only a few counts. The chain recombines TRBV24-1 with TRBJ2-3; TRBD1 is a possible D gene (6 bases). Trimming shortened V by 7 bases and J by 6 bases, and 16 bases separated the two germline ends. From germline, CDR1 is KGHDR and CDR2 SFDVKD. This CDR3 region has 14 residues. The CDR3 loop is CATSGVRGADTQYF. CDR3 nucleotides: TGTGCCACCAGCGGGGTCAGGGGTGCCGATACGCAGTATTTT.

Ten or more counts support this clonotype. V is TRBV28 and J is TRBJ2-3; unclear D gene. Germline lookup yields CDR1 MDHEN and CDR2 SYDVKM. Trimming took 6 bases from V and 0 from J, leaving 7 bases between them. This CDR3 is built from 13 residues. The CDR3, as DNA: TGTGCCAGCAGCTTACCCAGCACAGATACGCAGTATTTT. This encodes CASSLPSTDTQYF.

In this sample, this clonotype turned up a few times. Sequence at one end of the junction differs from germline and may be a read error. This rearrangement joins TRBV20-1 to TRBJ2-7; 8 nucleotides agree with TRBD1. The CDR3 sequence is 15 residues long. CDR1 DFQATT and CDR2 SNEGSKA come from the germline V gene (reference sequence). The CDR3 region is CGALNPGQAIYEQYF. In DNA, the CDR3 is TGCGGTGCCTTAAACCCGGGACAGGCTATCTACGAGCAGTACTTC.

This chain connects TRBV20-1 to TRBJ1-2; D gene unclear. Germline assignment: CDR1 DFQATT and CDR2 SNEGSKA (reference sequence). CDR3 length: 12 residues. V gave up 3 bases and J gave up 4 bases, with 9 bases separating them. The CDR3 reads CSASRFGYGYTF. The CDR3, as DNA: TGCAGTGCTAGTAGGTTTGGCTATGGCTACACCTTC.

The J gene is TRBJ2-5, the V gene TRBV27; D is undetermined. The CDR3 sequence is 14 residues long. V lost 1 base and J lost 4, with 10 bases in between. Germline V gene lookup returns CDR1 MNHEY and CDR2 SMNVEV (reference sequence). CDR3 loop: CASSLFQTPETQYF. In DNA form, the CDR3 reads TGTGCCAGCAGTTTATTCCAAACCCCAGAGACCCAGTACTTC.

This clonotype was seen just once. V gene TRBV7-2 combines with J gene TRBJ1-6; D might be TRBD1 (5 bases). The germline V gene encodes CDR1 SGHTA and CDR2 FQGNSA. The CDR3 has 15 residues. Between the trimmed V and J ends, which lost 0 bases and 10 bases, there was a span of 13 bases. In DNA form, the CDR3 reads TGTGCCAGCAGCTTAGCCCCGACGGGGGGGTCACCCCTCCACTTT. This translates into CASSLAPTGGSPLHF.

The table lists this clonotype with a count of one. V usage is TRBV30 and J usage is TRBJ2-2, with 9 bases lining up with TRBD1. The CDR3 spans 15 residues. Germline lookup yields CDR1 GTSNPN and CDR2 SVGIG (reference sequence). J lost 8 bases, V lost 5 bases, and 12 bases had no gene match. The CDR3 here is CAWGRTGAGWGELFF. The DNA of the CDR3 is TGTGCCTGGGGACGGACAGGGGCCGGTTGGGGGGAGCTGTTTTTT.